Listed below are T cell receptor beta chains from one sample, sequenced in a study of T cell changes during pregnancy in multiple sclerosis. Profiling relied on immunoSEQ multiplex PCR, and the TCRdb table lists in-frame clones only, not all of them. Here the sample spans tens of thousands of clones, 80% to 90% being singletons. Sequencing was performed on CD4+ T cells from peripheral blood mononuclear cells, taken in the first trimester of pregnancy. These TCRs come from a female donor with multiple sclerosis, enrolled in a pregnancy study. The CDR3 runs from the conserved cysteine through the conserved F or W. D genes are given only for firm matches. Clone size appears in some rows only: once, few, many, or a class for an expanded clone.

D	V	size	J	CDR3	DNA
.	TRBV28	.	TRBJ2-2	CASSPDWRNTGELFF	TGTGCCAGCAGTCCCGACTGGAGGAACACCGGGGAGCTGTTTTTT
TRBD2	TRBV5-8	.	TRBJ2-1	CAIPSGGSDNEQFF	TGTGCCATCCCTTCAGGCGGGAGTGATAATGAGCAGTTCTTC
.	TRBV6-5	few	TRBJ2-7	CASSPTNSYEQYF	TGTGCCAGCAGTCCGACAAATTCCTACGAGCAGTACTTC
.	TRBV28	.	TRBJ1-4	CASQGEKGGEKLFF	TGTGCCAGCCAAGGCGAAAAAGGGGGTGAAAAACTGTTTTTT
.	TRBV19	.	TRBJ2-7	CASSIVAGTGTYEQYF	TGTGCCAGTAGTATAGTGGCAGGGACTGGGACCTACGAGCAGTACTTC
.	TRBV6-1	.	TRBJ1-3	CASSEKAAGSTGNTIYF	TGTGCCAGCAGTGAAAAGGCCGCAGGGTCTACCGGAAACACCATATATTTT
.	TRBV29-1	once	TRBJ2-5	CSAAAAFETQYF	TGCAGCGCCGCGGCAGCGTTCGAGACCCAGTACTTC
.	TRBV18	.	TRBJ2-7	CASSTGAGGNEQYF	TGTGCCAGCTCCACAGGGGCCGGAGGGAACGAGCAGTACTTC
TRBD1	TRBV7-2	.	TRBJ1-4	CASSLSGTGAEKLFF	TGTGCCAGCAGCTTATCCGGGACAGGGGCAGAAAAACTGTTTTTT
.	TRBV13	.	TRBJ1-6	CASGGLNSPLHF	TGTGCCAGCGGAGGGCTCAATTCACCCCTCCACTTT
.	TRBV4-2	.	TRBJ2-2	CASSRSTLIEGTGELFF	TGTGCCAGCAGCCGTTCTACGTTGATCGAGGGCACCGGGGAGCTGTTTTTT
.	TRBV6-6	.	TRBJ2-7	CASSRDVGYEQYF	TGTGCCAGCAGCCGGGATGTGGGATACGAGCAGTACTTC
TRBD1	TRBV9	.	TRBJ2-5	CASSPRDRGLQETQYF	TGTGCCAGCAGCCCAAGGGACAGGGGGCTACAGGAGACCCAGTACTTC
TRBD1	TRBV28	.	TRBJ1-1	CASSFLRQGGKAFF	TGTGCCAGCAGTTTCCTTAGACAGGGGGGGAAAGCTTTCTTT
.	TRBV9	.	TRBJ1-1	CASSTGGMNTEAFF	TGTGCCAGCAGCACGGGGGGGATGAACACTGAAGCTTTCTTT